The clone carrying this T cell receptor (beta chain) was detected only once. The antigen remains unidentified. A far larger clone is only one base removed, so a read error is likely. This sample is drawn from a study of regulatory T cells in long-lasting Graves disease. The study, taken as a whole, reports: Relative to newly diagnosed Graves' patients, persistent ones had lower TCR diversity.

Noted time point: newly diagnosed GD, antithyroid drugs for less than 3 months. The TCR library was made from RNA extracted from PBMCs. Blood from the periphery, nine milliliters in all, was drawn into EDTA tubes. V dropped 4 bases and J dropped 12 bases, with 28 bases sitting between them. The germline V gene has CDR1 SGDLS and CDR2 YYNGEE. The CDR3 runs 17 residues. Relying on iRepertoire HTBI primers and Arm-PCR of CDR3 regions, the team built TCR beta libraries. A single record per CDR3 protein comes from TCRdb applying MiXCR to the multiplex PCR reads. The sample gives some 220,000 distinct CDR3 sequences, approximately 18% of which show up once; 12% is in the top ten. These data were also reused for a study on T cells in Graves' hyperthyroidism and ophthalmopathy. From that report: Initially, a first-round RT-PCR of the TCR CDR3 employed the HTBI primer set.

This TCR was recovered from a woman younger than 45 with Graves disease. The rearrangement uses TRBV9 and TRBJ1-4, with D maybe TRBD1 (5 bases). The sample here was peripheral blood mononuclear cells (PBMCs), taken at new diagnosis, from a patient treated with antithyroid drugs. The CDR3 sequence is CASSQESSTFPGLELFF. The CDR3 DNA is TGTGCCAGCAGCCAAGAATCCTCGACGTTTCCGGGACTGGAACTGTTTTTT.